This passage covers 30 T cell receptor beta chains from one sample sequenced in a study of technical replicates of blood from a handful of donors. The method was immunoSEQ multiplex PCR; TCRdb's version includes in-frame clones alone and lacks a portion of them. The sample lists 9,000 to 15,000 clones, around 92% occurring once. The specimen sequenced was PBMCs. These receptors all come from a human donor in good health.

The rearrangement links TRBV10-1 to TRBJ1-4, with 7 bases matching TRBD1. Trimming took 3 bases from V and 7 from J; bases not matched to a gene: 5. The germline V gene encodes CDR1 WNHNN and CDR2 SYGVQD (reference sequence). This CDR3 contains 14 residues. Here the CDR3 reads CASSDGQGVEKLFF. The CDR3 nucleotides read TGCGCCAGCAGTGATGGGCAGGGGGTTGAAAAACTGTTTTTT.

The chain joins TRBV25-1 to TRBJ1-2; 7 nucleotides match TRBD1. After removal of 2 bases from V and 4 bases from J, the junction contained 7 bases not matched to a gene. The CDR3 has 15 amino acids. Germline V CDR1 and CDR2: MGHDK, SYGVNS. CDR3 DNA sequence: TGTGCCAGCAGTGAAGGGGACAGAAGGTCCTATGGCTACACCTTC. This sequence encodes CASSEGDRRSYGYTF.

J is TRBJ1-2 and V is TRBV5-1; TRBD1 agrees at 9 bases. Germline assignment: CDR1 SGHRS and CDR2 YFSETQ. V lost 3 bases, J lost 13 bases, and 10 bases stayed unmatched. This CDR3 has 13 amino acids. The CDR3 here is CASSSTAGQGSTF. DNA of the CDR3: TGCGCCAGCAGCTCGACCGCCGGACAGGGGTCCACCTTC.

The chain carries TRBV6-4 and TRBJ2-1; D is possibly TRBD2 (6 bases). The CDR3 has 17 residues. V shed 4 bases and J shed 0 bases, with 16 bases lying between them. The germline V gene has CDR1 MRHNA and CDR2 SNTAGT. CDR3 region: CASSGSGDSSSYNEQFF. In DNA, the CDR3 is TGTGCCAGCAGTGGAAGTGGGGACTCGAGCTCCTACAATGAGCAGTTCTTC.

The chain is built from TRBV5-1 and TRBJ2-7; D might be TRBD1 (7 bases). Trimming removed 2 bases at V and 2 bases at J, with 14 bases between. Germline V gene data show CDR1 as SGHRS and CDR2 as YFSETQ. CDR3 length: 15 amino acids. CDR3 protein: CASSLQGWGAYEQYF. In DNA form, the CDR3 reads TGCGCCAGCAGCTTACAGGGGTGGGGGGCCTACGAGCAGTACTTC.

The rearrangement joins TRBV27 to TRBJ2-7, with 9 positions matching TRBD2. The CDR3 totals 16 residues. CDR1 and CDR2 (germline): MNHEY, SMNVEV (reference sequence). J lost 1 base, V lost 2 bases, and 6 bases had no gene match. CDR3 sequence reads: CASSLHLAGGSYEQYF. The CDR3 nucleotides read TGTGCCAGCAGTTTACATCTTGCGGGAGGGTCCTACGAGCAGTACTTC.

As DNA, the CDR3 is TGCGCCAGCAGCCTTCGGGAGCGCGAGACCCAGTACTTC. It encodes CASSLRERETQYF. The genes are TRBV5-1 and TRBJ2-5, with D possibly being TRBD2 (6 bases). V was cut by 4 bases and J by 5 bases, with 12 bases left in between. There are 13 residues in the CDR3. Germline values: CDR1 SGHRS, CDR2 YFSETQ.

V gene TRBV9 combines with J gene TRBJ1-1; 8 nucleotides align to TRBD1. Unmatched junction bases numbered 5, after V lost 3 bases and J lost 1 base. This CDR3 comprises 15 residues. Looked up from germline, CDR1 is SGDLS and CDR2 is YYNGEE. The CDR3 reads CASSAEGTGNTEAFF. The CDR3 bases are TGTGCCAGCAGCGCGGAGGGGACAGGGAACACTGAAGCTTTCTTT.

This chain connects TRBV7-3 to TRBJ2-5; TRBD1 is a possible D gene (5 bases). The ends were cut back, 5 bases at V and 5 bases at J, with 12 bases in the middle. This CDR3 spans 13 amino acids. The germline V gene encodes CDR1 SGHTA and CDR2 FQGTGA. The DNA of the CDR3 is TGTGCCAGCAGCCGGACACCCCGGGAGACCCAGTACTTC. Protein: CASSRTPRETQYF.

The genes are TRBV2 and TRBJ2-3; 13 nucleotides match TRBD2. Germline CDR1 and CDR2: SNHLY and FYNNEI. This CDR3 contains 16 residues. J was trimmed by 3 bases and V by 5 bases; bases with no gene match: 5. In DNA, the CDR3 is TGTGCCAGCAGTCGGACTAGCGGGAGATCGACAGATACGCAGTATTTT. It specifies CASSRTSGRSTDTQYF.

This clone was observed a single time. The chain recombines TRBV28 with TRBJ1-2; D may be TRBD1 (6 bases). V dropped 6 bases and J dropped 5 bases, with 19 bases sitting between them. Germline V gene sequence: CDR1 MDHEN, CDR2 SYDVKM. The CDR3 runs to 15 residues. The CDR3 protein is CASRYSTGFRYGYTF. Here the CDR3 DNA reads TGTGCCAGCAGGTACTCAACAGGGTTTCGTTATGGCTACACCTTC.

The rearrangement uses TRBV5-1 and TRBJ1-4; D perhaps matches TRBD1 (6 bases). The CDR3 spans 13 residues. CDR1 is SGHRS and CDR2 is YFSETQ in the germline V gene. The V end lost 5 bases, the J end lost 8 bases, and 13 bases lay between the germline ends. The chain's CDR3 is CASRQGTGEKLFF. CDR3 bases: TGCGCCAGCAGACAGGGAACCGGCGAAAAACTGTTTTTT.

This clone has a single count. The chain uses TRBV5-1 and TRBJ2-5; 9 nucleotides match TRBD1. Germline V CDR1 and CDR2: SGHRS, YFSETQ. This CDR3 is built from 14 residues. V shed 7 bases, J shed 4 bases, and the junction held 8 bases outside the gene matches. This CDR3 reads CASRGQGELETQYF. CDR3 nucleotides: TGCGCCAGCCGGGGACAGGGCGAGTTAGAGACCCAGTACTTC.

The DNA for the CDR3 is TGTGCCAGCAGTGGGGGGCTCTCCTACGAGCAGTACTTC. Its protein is CASSGGLSYEQYF. This rearrangement joins TRBV6-1 to TRBJ2-7; D perhaps matches TRBD1 (6 bases). Germline V CDR1 and CDR2: MNHNS, SASEGT. The CDR3 covers 13 residues. V was pared by 4 bases and J by 0 bases, with 7 bases between.

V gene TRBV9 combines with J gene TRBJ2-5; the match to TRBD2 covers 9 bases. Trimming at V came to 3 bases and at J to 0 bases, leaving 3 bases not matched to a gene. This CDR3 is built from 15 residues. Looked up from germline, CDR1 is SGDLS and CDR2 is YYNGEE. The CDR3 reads CASSATSGYQETQYF. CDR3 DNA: TGTGCCAGCAGCGCGACTAGCGGATACCAAGAGACCCAGTACTTC.

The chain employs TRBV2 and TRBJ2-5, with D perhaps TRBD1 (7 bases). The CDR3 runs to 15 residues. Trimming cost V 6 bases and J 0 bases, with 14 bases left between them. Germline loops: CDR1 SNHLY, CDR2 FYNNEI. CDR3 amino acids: CASRQTGTYQETQYF. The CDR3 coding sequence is TGTGCCAGCAGGCAGACAGGGACTTACCAAGAGACCCAGTACTTC.

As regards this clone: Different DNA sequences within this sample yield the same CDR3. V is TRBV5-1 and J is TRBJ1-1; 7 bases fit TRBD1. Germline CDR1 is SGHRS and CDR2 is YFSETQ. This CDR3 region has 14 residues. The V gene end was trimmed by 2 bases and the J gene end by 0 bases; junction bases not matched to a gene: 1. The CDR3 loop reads CASSLTGVNTEAFF. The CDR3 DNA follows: TGCGCCAGCAGCTTAACAGGGGTGAACACTGAAGCTTTCTTT.

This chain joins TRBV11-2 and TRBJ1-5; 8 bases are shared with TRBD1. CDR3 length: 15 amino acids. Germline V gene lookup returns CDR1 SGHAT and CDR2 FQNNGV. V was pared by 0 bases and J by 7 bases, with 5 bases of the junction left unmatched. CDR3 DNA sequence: TGTGCCAGCAGCTTAGATGCAGGGGGCAGGCAGCCCCAGCATTTT. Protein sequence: CASSLDAGGRQPQHF.

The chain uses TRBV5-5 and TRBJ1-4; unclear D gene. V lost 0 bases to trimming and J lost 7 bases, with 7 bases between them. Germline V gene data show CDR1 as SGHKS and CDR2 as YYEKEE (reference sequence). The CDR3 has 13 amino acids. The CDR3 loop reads CASSLGFSEKLFF. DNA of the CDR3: TGTGCCAGCAGCTTGGGGTTTAGTGAAAAACTGTTTTTT.

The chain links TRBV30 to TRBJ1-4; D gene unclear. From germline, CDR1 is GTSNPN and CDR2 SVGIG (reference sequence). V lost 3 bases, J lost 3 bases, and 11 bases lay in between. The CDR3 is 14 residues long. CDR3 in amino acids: CAWSPSSANEKLFF. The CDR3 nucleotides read TGTGCCTGGAGCCCCTCCTCGGCTAATGAAAAACTGTTTTTT. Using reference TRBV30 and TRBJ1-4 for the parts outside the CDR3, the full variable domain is SQTIHQWPATLVQPVGSPLSLECTVEGTSNPNLYWYRQAAGRGLQLLFYSVGIGQISSEVPQNLSASRPQDRQFILSSKKLLLSDSGFYLCAWSPSSANEKLFFGSGTQLSVL.

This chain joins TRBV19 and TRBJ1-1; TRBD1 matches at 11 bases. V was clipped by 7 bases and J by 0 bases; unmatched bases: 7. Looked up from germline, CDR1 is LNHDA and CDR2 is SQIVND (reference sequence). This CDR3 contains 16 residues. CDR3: CASKTRTGGLNTEAFF. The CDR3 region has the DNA TGTGCCAGTAAGACCCGGACAGGGGGCCTGAACACTGAAGCTTTCTTT.

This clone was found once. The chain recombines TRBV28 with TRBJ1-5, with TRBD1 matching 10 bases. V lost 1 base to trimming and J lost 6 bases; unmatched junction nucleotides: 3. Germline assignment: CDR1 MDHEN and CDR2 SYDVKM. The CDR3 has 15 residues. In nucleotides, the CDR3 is TGTGCCAGCAGTTTATTCGGACAGGGGGGTCAGCCCCAGCATTTT. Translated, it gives CASSLFGQGGQPQHF.

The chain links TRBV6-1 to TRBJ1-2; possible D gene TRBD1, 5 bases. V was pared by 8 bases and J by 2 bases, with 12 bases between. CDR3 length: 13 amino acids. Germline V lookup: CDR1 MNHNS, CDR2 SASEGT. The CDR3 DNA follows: TGTGCCAGCGGGAGGGGCCCAAACTATGGCTACACCTTC. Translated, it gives CASGRGPNYGYTF.

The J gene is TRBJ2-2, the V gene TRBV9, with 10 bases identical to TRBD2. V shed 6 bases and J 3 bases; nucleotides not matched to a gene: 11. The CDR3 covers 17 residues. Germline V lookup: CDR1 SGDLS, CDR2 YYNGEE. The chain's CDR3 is CASNPYGLADYTGELFF. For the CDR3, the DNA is TGTGCCAGCAATCCTTACGGACTAGCGGATTACACCGGGGAGCTGTTTTTT.

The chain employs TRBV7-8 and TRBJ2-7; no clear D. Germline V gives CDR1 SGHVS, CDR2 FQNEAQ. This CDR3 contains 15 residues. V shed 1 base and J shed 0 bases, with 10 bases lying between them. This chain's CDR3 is CASSLDHSPSYEQYF. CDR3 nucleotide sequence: TGTGCCAGCAGCTTAGATCATTCCCCCTCCTACGAGCAGTACTTC.

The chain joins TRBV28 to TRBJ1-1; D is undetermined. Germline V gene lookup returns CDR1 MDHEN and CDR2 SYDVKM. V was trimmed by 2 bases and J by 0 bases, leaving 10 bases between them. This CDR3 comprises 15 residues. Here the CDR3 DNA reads TGTGCCAGCAGTTTAATGAGTCTTATGAACACTGAAGCTTTCTTT. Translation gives CASSLMSLMNTEAFF.

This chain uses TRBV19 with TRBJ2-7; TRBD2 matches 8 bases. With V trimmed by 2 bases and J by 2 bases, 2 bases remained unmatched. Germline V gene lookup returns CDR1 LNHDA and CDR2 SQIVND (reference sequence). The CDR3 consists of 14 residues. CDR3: CASSISGGAYEQYF. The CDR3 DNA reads TGTGCCAGTAGTATATCGGGAGGGGCCTACGAGCAGTACTTC.

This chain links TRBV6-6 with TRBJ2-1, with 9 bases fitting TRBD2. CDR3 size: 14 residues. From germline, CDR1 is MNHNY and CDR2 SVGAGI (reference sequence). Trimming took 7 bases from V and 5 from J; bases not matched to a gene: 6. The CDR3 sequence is CASTKAGGDNEQFF. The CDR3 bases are TGTGCCAGCACCAAAGCGGGAGGCGACAATGAGCAGTTCTTC.

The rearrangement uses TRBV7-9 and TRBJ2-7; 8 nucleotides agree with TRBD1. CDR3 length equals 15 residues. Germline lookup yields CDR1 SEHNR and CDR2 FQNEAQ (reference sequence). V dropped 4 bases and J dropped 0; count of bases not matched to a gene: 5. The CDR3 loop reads CASSSDRGSSYEQYF. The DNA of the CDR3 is TGTGCCAGCAGCTCTGACAGGGGTAGCTCCTACGAGCAGTACTTC. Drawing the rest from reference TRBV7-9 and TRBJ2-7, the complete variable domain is DTGVSQNPRHKITKRGQNVTFRCDPISEHNRLYWYRQTLGQGPEFLTYFQNEAQLEKSRLLSDRFSAERPKGSFSTLEIQRTEQGDSAMYLCASSSDRGSSYEQYFGPGTRLTVT.

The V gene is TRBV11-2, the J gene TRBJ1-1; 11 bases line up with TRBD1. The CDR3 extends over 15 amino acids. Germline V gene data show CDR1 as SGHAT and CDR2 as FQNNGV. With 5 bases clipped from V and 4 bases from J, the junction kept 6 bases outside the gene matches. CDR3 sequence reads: CASSPTGTGGTEAFF. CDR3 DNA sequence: TGTGCCAGCAGCCCAACCGGGACAGGGGGCACTGAAGCTTTCTTT.